A selection of T cell receptor beta chains follows, all from one sample in a study of T-cell reconstitution after alpha-beta-depleted transplantation in children. TCRdb analysed the PCR reads with MiXCR anew, one entry per CDR3 protein. Counted here are approximately 300,000 distinct CDR3 sequences, over 9% occurring once; the ten biggest clones make up less than 9%. Here the sequenced sample was PBMCs, taken before TCRalphabeta/CD19-depleted stem cell transplant. The receptors were sampled from a boy less than two years old with acute myeloid leukemia, due to receive a stem cell transplant. Each CDR3 is given with its conserved first and last residue. Each record gives: clone size, J gene, V gene, D gene, CDR3 protein, CDR3 DNA. A D gene is named only where the DNA matches it firmly. Only some rows state a clone size, as once, few, many or a class for expanded clones.

few TRBJ1-2 TRBV7-3 . CASSPTGGAFGYTF TGTGCCAGCAGCCCAACGGGGGGCGCGTTTGGCTACACCTTC
. TRBJ2-3 TRBV14 . CASSQDSYPSTDTQYF TGTGCCAGCAGCCAAGATTCCTATCCTAGCACAGATACGCAGTATTTT
few TRBJ1-6 TRBV5-1 TRBD1 CASSLSSQGALGSPLHF TGCGCCAGCAGCTTGTCATCGCAGGGGGCTCTTGGTTCACCCCTCCACTTT
many TRBJ1-5 TRBV6-5 . CASSYPGMPQHF TGTGCCAGCAGTTACCCCGGGATGCCCCAGCATTTT
many TRBJ2-7 TRBV29-1 . CSVEAEERGVYEQYF TGCAGCGTTGAAGCGGAGGAAAGGGGGGTATACGAGCAGTACTTC
few TRBJ2-7 TRBV28 TRBD1 CASRDGYRDRNEQYF TGTGCCAGCAGGGATGGATACCGGGACAGAAACGAGCAGTACTTC
many TRBJ1-6 TRBV7-2 . CASSLQWANSPLHF TGTGCCAGCAGCTTACAGTGGGCTAATTCACCCCTCCACTTT
many TRBJ2-1 TRBV20-1 . CSATTNTRSYNEQFF TGCAGTGCTACAACGAACACCCGCTCCTACAATGAGCAGTTCTTC
many TRBJ1-5 TRBV28 . CASSLYGPRRGNQPQHF TGTGCCAGCAGTTTATATGGGCCCCGGAGGGGCAATCAGCCCCAGCATTTT
. TRBJ2-3 TRBV12-3/TRBV12-4 . CSSSLIPDTQYF TGTTCCAGCAGTTTGATCCCAGATACGCAGTATTTT
many TRBJ1-4 TRBV29-1 TRBD1 CSVGQGREKLFF TGCAGCGTTGGACAGGGCCGTGAAAAACTGTTTTTT
many TRBJ2-7 TRBV7-8 TRBD1 CASSTSTGGTYEQYF TGTGCCAGCAGCACCTCGACAGGGGGCACCTACGAGCAGTACTTC
many TRBJ2-4 TRBV12-3/TRBV12-4 . CASSLGRGAKNIQYF TGTGCCAGCAGTTTAGGGAGAGGGGCCAAAAACATTCAGTACTTC
many TRBJ2-7 TRBV7-2 TRBD2 CASSLQGLAGGPRSYEQYF TGTGCCAGCAGCTTACAGGGACTAGCGGGAGGGCCCCGCTCCTACGAGCAGTACTTC
. TRBJ2-7 TRBV19 TRBD1 CASAAGTGYEQYF TGTGCCAGTGCCGCAGGGACAGGGTACGAGCAGTACTTC
many TRBJ2-7 TRBV5-1 TRBD2 CASSLGGAGANEQYF TGCGCCAGCAGCCTCGGGGGGGCGGGAGCGAACGAGCAGTACTTC
many TRBJ2-1 TRBV7-8 . CASSPDSPSSYNEQFF TGTGCCAGCAGCCCCGACTCGCCGAGCTCCTACAATGAGCAGTTCTTC
few TRBJ2-7 TRBV7-2 TRBD2 CASSYPGLAGRHEQYF TGTGCCAGCAGTTACCCTGGACTAGCGGGACGACATGAGCAGTACTTC
few TRBJ2-6 TRBV27 TRBD1 CASSLGTGSSGANVLTF TGTGCCAGCAGTTTGGGGACAGGGAGCTCTGGGGCCAACGTCCTGACTTTC
many TRBJ2-3 TRBV20-1 . CSASRTASTDTQYF TGCAGTGCTAGCCGGACAGCTAGCACAGATACGCAGTATTTT
many TRBJ2-7 TRBV5-1 . CASSLDLNTYEQYF TGCGCCAGCAGCTTGGATCTGAATACCTACGAGCAGTACTTC
. TRBJ1-1 TRBV7-9 . CASSLDYRGTEAFF TGTGCCAGCAGCTTAGACTACAGAGGGACTGAAGCTTTCTTT
many TRBJ1-6 TRBV12-3/TRBV12-4 . CASSFEGEVSPLHF TGTGCCAGCAGTTTTGAGGGGGAAGTTTCACCCCTCCACTTT
. TRBJ2-3 TRBV5-1 . CASSHGGRGAGTDTQYF TGCGCCAGCAGCCACGGGGGTCGCGGGGCCGGCACAGATACGCAGTATTTT
many TRBJ2-5 TRBV25-1 . CASSGQKGLRETQYF TGTGCCAGCAGTGGCCAGAAGGGCCTGCGGGAGACCCAGTACTTC
many TRBJ2-1 TRBV9 TRBD2 CASSVGTSWANEQFF TGTGCCAGCAGCGTCGGGACTAGCTGGGCCAATGAGCAGTTCTTC
. TRBJ2-3 TRBV7-3 . CASASGSHTDTQYF TGTGCCAGCGCAAGCGGTTCGCACACAGATACGCAGTATTTT